One sample yielded the 20 T cell receptor beta chains listed below, sequenced in a study of blood T cells in healthy people across ages (dated by TCRdb to between 2015 and 2017). Library creation used 5' RACE. Sequenced using an Illumina HiSeq 2500. A second 7 to 11 cycle PCR used a sample-barcoded 5' primer and a J-beta primer mix. The public reads were reprocessed in TCRdb via fastp at Q25 and MiXCR, keeping in-frame beta chains. Each entry merges the rows of one CDR3 protein and shows their most common DNA and genes. The sample table contains about 1.5 million distinct CDR3 sequences; only one count was recorded for approximately 39% of them. Together, the top ten hold about 4% of the sample. Sequencing was carried out using blood. The receptor set was obtained from a woman younger than 30 in good health.

The chain links TRBV3-1 to TRBJ1-2, with a weak D call TRBD1 (6 bases). V was pared by 4 bases and J by 0 bases, with 12 bases between. Germline CDR1 reads LGHDT; CDR2 reads YNNKEL (reference sequence). This CDR3 contains 15 residues. For the CDR3, the DNA is TGTGCCAGCAGCCGAGGACAGTACCCTAACTATGGCTACACCTTC. Translated, it gives CASSRGQYPNYGYTF.

The chain carries TRBV10-3 and TRBJ1-1; 7 bases align to TRBD1. After removal of 5 bases from V and 5 bases from J, the junction contained 8 bases not matched to a gene. The germline gives CDR1 ENHRY, CDR2 SYGVKD. The CDR3 runs to 14 residues. CDR3 region: CAISLTGPRTEAFF. In DNA form, the CDR3 reads TGTGCCATCAGTTTGACAGGGCCGAGGACTGAAGCTTTCTTT.

V usage is TRBV7-9 and J usage is TRBJ2-5; D might be TRBD1 or TRBD2, each matching 5 bases. The CDR3 is 15 amino acids. Looked up from germline, CDR1 is SEHNR and CDR2 is FQNEAQ (reference sequence). The V end lost 3 bases, the J end lost 2 bases, and 13 bases lay between the germline ends. CDR3 nucleotide sequence: TGTGCCAGCAGCTTGACGGGGCAGGGACAAGAGACCCAGTACTTC. Translating it yields CASSLTGQGQETQYF.

The CDR3 sequence is CASSEHGLMDTEAFF. CDR3 sequence (DNA): TGTGCCAGCAGTGAACACGGCCTGATGGACACTGAAGCTTTCTTT. This chain joins TRBV6-4 and TRBJ1-1; D not certain. The CDR3 has 15 amino acids. Trimming took 3 bases from V and 3 from J, leaving 14 bases between them. Germline lookup yields CDR1 MRHNA and CDR2 SNTAGT.

The CDR3 coding sequence is TGCAGTCCCCAGGGGGGAGACTATGGCTACACCTTC. Translating gives CSPQGGDYGYTF. The chain combines TRBV20-1 with TRBJ1-2; 7 positions match TRBD1. This CDR3 has 12 amino acids. J was trimmed by 3 bases and V by 8 bases; bases with no gene match: 6. From germline, CDR1 is DFQATT and CDR2 SNEGSKA (reference sequence).

The gene calls are TRBV5-1 and TRBJ2-7; no clear D gene. V was cut by 7 bases and J by 2 bases, with 19 bases left in between. The germline V gene encodes CDR1 SGHRS and CDR2 YFSETQ. The CDR3 spans 15 residues. The CDR3 nucleotides are TGCGCCAGCCGCCTTGGGCTTACCCAACCCTACGAGCAGTACTTC. It encodes CASRLGLTQPYEQYF.

This chain links TRBV20-1 with TRBJ2-5; D gene uncertain. In germline, CDR1 is DFQATT, CDR2 SNEGSKA (reference sequence). The CDR3 extends over 13 amino acids. The V end lost 4 bases, the J end lost 4 bases, and 13 bases lay between the germline ends. The CDR3: CSATTPYRETQYF. For the CDR3, the DNA is TGCAGTGCTACCACTCCGTACCGAGAGACCCAGTACTTC.

This clonotype occurred a few times. The CDR3 is CSVGRPMNTEAFF. DNA for the CDR3: TGCAGCGTTGGAAGACCCATGAACACTGAAGCTTTCTTT. The rearrangement uses TRBV29-1 and TRBJ1-1; no definite D call. V gave up 4 bases and J gave up 0 bases, with 9 bases separating them. In germline, CDR1 is SQVTM, CDR2 ANQGSEA. This CDR3 is built from 13 residues.

This clonotype was detected a few times. The CDR3 coding sequence is TGTGCCAGCAGCGTAGTGTGGGACATAGAAAATAGGAATGAGCAGTTCTTC. This codes for CASSVVWDIENRNEQFF. The V call is TRBV9, the J call TRBJ2-1; possibly TRBD1 for D (6 bases). CDR1 and CDR2 from the germline V gene are SGDLS and YYNGEE. The CDR3 sequence is 17 residues long. The V gene lost 0 bases and the J gene lost 7 bases, with 20 bases spanning the gap.

A few counts support this clonotype. CDR3 nucleotides: TGCAGCGTTGAAGCCCGACTAGCGGGGGACAGCTCCTACAATGAGCAGTTCTTC. It yields the protein CSVEARLAGDSSYNEQFF. V gene TRBV29-1 combines with J gene TRBJ2-1; the match to TRBD2 covers 12 bases. The junction had 7 bases not matched to a gene; V was cut back by 1 base and J by 0 bases. This CDR3 spans 18 amino acids. CDR1 and CDR2 (germline): SQVTM, ANQGSEA.

Worth noting for this clonotype: One base away lies a much larger clone, so this may be a sequencing read error. The chain is built from TRBV6-6 and TRBJ1-2, with 9 bases matching TRBD1. The germline V gene has CDR1 MNHNY and CDR2 SVGAGI (reference sequence). V shed 5 bases and J 2 bases; nucleotides not matched to a gene: 3. The length of the CDR3 is 14 residues. CDR3 sequence reads: CASSDGTGNYGYTF. The CDR3 nucleotides are TGTGCCAGCAGTGACGGGACAGGGAACTATGGCTACACCTTC.

The chain couples TRBV2 to TRBJ2-5; D remains unclear. The germline V and J ends were trimmed by 7 bases and 7 bases, with 13 bases remaining between them. CDR3 size: 12 residues. In germline, CDR1 is SNHLY, CDR2 FYNNEI. The CDR3 coding sequence is TGTGCCAGCAAAGCAGGCCCAGGGACCCAGTACTTC. This sequence encodes CASKAGPGTQYF.

This clonotype came up many times. The gene calls are TRBV7-2 and TRBJ2-1; perhaps TRBD1 as D (5 bases). V was shortened by 3 bases and J by 5 bases, with 8 bases between the two germline ends. The length of the CDR3 is 13 residues. Germline loops: CDR1 SGHTA, CDR2 FQGNSA. CDR3 loop: CASSLAGNNEQFF. CDR3 nucleotide sequence: TGTGCCAGCAGCTTGGCAGGGAACAATGAGCAGTTCTTC.

This sequence joins TRBV5-6 and TRBJ2-3; D unclear. Germline V gene sequence: CDR1 SGHDT, CDR2 YYEEEE. CDR3 size: 14 residues. The V end lost 5 bases, the J end lost 2 bases, and 12 bases lay between the germline ends. CDR3 DNA sequence: TGTGCCAGCAGTGGGCTCTCGATCACAGATACGCAGTATTTT. It is translated as CASSGLSITDTQYF.

This clonotype came up a few times. V is TRBV6-2 or TRBV6-3 and J is TRBJ2-1, with D possibly being TRBD1 (6 bases). CDR3 size: 13 residues. Trimming cost V 8 bases and J 0 bases, with 8 bases left between them. Per germline, CDR1 MNHEY and CDR2 SVGEGT. Here the CDR3 reads CASRTDSYNEQFF. Here the CDR3 DNA reads TGTGCCAGCCGGACAGACTCCTACAATGAGCAGTTCTTC.

This clonotype has just one count. J is TRBJ2-1 and V is TRBV12-3 or TRBV12-4; 8 positions match TRBD2. The CDR3 spans 17 residues. V dropped 6 bases and J dropped 4; count of bases not matched to a gene: 14. The CDR3 region is CASSRLRVAGTYNEQFF. The CDR3 nucleotides read TGTGCCAGCAGCCGCCTGAGGGTAGCGGGGACTTACAATGAGCAGTTCTTC.

The chain joins TRBV10-3 to TRBJ2-1; 12 bases map to TRBD2. V lost 6 bases and J lost 6; bases outside the gene matches: 6. This CDR3 region has 15 residues. The germline CDR1 and CDR2 sequences are ENHRY and SYGVKD. The CDR3 DNA reads as TGTGCCATCAGGAAGACTAGCGGGGGCCCCAATGAGCAGTTCTTC. Translated, it gives CAIRKTSGGPNEQFF.

This clonotype was found a few times. This chain joins TRBV11-2 and TRBJ2-1; D possibly uses TRBD1 or TRBD2 (5 bases each). Between the trimmed V and J ends, which lost 2 bases and 0 bases, there was a span of 14 bases. Germline lookup yields CDR1 SGHAT and CDR2 FQNNGV. CDR3 length: 17 amino acids. DNA for the CDR3: TGTGCCAGCAGCTTAAGAGGGGCGTCGAGCTCCTACAATGAGCAGTTCTTC. Protein sequence: CASSLRGASSSYNEQFF.

There are a few counts of this clonotype. The chain couples TRBV4-1 to TRBJ1-5; D is unresolved. V was cut by 1 base and J by 4 bases, with 11 bases left in between. Germline V gene lookup returns CDR1 MGHRA and CDR2 YSYEKL. This CDR3 is 15 amino acids long. The CDR3 region has the DNA TGCGCCAGCAGCCAAGCTGAAGCCTTAAATCAGCCCCAGCATTTT. Translated, it gives CASSQAEALNQPQHF.

This chain links TRBV7-2 with TRBJ2-2; no clear D. Deletions cut 0 bases from V and 4 bases from J, with 12 bases between. CDR1 and CDR2 (germline): SGHTA, FQGNSA. The CDR3 length is 16 residues. The CDR3 region has the DNA TGTGCCAGCAGCTTAGCAATTACGCGGAGCACCGGGGAGCTGTTTTTT. Its translation: CASSLAITRSTGELFF. Full variable domain (rest looked up from reference TRBV7-2 and TRBJ2-2): GAGVSQSPSNKVTEKGKDVELRCDPISGHTALYWYRQSLGQGLEFLIYFQGNSAPDKSGLPSDRFSAERTGGSVSTLTIQRTQQEDSAVYLCASSLAITRSTGELFFGEGSRLTVL.